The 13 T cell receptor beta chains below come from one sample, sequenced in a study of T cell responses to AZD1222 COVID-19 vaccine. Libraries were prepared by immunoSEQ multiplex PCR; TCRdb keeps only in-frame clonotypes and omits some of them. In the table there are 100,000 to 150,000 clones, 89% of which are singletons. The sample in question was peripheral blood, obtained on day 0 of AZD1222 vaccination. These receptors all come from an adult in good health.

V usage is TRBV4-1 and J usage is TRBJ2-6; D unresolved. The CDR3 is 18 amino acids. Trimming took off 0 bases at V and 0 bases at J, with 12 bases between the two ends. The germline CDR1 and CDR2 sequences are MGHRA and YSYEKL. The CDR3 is CASSQEWGFASGANVLTF. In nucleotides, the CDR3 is TGCGCCAGCAGCCAAGAGTGGGGTTTCGCCTCTGGGGCCAACGTCCTGACTTTC.

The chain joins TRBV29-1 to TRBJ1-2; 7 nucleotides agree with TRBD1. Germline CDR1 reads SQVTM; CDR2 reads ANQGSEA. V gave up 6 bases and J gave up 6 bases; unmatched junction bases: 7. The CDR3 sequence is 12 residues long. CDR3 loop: CSVRLGTDGYTF. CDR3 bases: TGCAGCGTCCGACTCGGGACAGATGGCTACACCTTC. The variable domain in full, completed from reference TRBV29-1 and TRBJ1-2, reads SAVISQKPSRDICQRGTSLTIQCQVDSQVTMMFWYRQQPGQSLTLIATANQGSEATYESGFVIDKFPISRPNLTFSTLTVSNMSPEDSSIYLCSVRLGTDGYTFGSGTRLTVV.

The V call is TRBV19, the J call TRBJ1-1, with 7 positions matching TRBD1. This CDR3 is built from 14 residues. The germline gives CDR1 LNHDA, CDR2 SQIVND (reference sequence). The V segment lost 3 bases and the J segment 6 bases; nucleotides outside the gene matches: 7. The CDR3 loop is CASSMRQGGSEAFF. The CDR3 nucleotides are TGTGCCAGTAGTATGAGGCAGGGGGGTTCTGAAGCTTTCTTT. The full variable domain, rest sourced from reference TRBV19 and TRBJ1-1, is DGGITQSPKYLFRKEGQNVTLSCEQNLNHDAMYWYRQDPGQGLRLIYYSQIVNDFQKGDIAEGYSVSREKKESFPLTVTSAQKNPTAFYLCASSMRQGGSEAFFGQGTRLTVV.

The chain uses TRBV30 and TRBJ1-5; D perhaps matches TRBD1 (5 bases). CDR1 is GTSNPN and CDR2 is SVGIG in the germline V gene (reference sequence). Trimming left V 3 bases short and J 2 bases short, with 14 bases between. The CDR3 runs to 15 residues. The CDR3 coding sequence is TGTGCCTGGAGCCCCCCCGGGGGACGCAATCAGCCCCAGCATTTT. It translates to CAWSPPGGRNQPQHF. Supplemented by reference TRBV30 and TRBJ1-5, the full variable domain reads SQTIHQWPATLVQPVGSPLSLECTVEGTSNPNLYWYRQAAGRGLQLLFYSVGIGQISSEVPQNLSASRPQDRQFILSSKKLLLSDSGFYLCAWSPPGGRNQPQHFGDGTRLSIL.

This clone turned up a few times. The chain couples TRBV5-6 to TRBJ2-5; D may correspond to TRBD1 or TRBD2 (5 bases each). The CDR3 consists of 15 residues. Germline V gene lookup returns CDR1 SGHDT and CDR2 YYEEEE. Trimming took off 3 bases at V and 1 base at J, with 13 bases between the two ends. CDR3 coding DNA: TGTGCCAGCAGCTCTTTTCGGGGCGGCCAAGAGACCCAGTACTTC. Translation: CASSSFRGGQETQYF.

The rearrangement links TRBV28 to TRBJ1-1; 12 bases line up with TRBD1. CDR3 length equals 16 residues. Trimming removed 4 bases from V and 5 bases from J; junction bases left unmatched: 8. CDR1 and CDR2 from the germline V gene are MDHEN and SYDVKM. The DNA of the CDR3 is TGTGCCAGCAGTTCCCGGGACAGGGGGCGAGCGACTGAAGCTTTCTTT. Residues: CASSSRDRGRATEAFF. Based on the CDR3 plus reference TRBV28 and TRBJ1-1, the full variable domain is DVKVTQSSRYLVKRTGEKVFLECVQDMDHENMFWYRQDPGLGLRLIYFSYDVKMKEKGDIPEGYSVSREKKERFSLILESASTNQTSMYLCASSSRDRGRATEAFFGQGTRLTVV.

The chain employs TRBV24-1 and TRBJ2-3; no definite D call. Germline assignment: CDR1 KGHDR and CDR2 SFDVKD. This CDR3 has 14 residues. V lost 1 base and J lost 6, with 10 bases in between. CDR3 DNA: TGTGCCACCAGTGATTTAGGCAGTACCGATACGCAGTATTTT. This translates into CATSDLGSTDTQYF.

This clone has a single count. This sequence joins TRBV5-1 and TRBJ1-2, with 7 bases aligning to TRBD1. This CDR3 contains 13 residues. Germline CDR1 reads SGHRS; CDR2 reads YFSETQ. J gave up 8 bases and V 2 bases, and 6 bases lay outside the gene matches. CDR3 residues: CASSFTGVEGYTF. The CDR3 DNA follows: TGCGCCAGCAGCTTCACAGGGGTGGAAGGCTACACCTTC.

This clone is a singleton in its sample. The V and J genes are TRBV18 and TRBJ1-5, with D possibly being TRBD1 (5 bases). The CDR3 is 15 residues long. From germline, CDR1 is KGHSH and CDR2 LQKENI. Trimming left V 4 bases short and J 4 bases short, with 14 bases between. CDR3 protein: CASSRLGGSNQPQHF. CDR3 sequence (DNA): TGTGCCAGCTCACGCCTCGGGGGTTCGAATCAGCCCCAGCATTTT.

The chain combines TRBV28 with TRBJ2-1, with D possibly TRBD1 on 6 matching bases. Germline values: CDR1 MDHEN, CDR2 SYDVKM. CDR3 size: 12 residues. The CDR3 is CATGTRPNEQFF. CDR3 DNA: TGTGCAACAGGGACGAGGCCCAATGAGCAGTTCTTC.

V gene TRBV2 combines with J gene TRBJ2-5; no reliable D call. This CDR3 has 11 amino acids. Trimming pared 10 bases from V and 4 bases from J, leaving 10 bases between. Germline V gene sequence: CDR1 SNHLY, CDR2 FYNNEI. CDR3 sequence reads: CANAILETQYF. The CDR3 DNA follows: TGTGCCAACGCCATTCTAGAGACCCAGTACTTC.

The CDR3 reads CASSDSGFRQPQHF. Here the CDR3 DNA reads TGTGCCAGCAGTGACTCAGGATTCAGGCAGCCCCAGCATTTT. J is TRBJ1-5 and V is TRBV2; D not resolved. This CDR3 has 14 residues. From germline, CDR1 is SNHLY and CDR2 FYNNEI. Trimming shortened V by 3 bases and J by 7 bases, and 13 bases separated the two germline ends.

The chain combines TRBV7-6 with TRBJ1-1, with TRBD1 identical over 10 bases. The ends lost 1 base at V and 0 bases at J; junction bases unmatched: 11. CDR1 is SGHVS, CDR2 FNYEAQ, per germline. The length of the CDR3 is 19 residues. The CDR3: CASSLDIRGTGVMNTEAFF. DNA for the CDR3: TGTGCCAGCAGCTTAGACATACGTGGGACAGGGGTCATGAACACTGAAGCTTTCTTT.